These 25 T cell receptor beta chains were sequenced from one sample in a study of cytomegalovirus exposure and HLA in healthy donors. Researchers ran the PCR with 60 Vbeta and 13 Jbeta primers. The method was immunoSEQ multiplex PCR; TCRdb's version includes in-frame clones alone and lacks a portion of them. This table holds 80,000 or so clones, over 70% found once. Sequencing was done on a sample of PBMCs. The receptors here all came from a woman aged 40 to 55 in good health and CMV-seronegative.

J is TRBJ2-3 and V is TRBV5-1; 7 nucleotides agree with TRBD2. The V gene's germline CDR1 is SGHRS and CDR2 YFSETQ. This CDR3 spans 14 amino acids. J was trimmed by 3 bases and V by 4 bases; bases with no gene match: 5. This chain's CDR3 is CASSLGGGTDTQYF. In DNA, the CDR3 is TGCGCCAGCAGCCTGGGGGGGGGAACAGATACGCAGTATTTT. The whole variable domain, remainder taken from reference TRBV5-1 and TRBJ2-3, is KAGVTQTPRYLIKTRGQQVTLSCSPISGHRSVSWYQQTPGQGLQFLFEYFSETQRNKGNFPGRFSGRQFSNSRSEMNVSTLELGDSALYLCASSLGGGTDTQYFGPGTRLTVL.

The chain couples TRBV13 to TRBJ1-5; 8 bases map to TRBD1. The CDR3 contains 13 residues. J lost 4 bases, V lost 5 bases, and 1 base had no gene match. The germline gives CDR1 PRHDT, CDR2 FYEKMQ (reference sequence). This CDR3 is CASSDRGNQPQHF. CDR3 in DNA: TGTGCCAGCAGCGACAGGGGTAATCAGCCCCAGCATTTT.

The chain recombines TRBV5-4 with TRBJ1-3; D is unclear. This CDR3 is built from 15 residues. Trimming shortened V by 4 bases and J by 0 bases, and 11 bases separated the two germline ends. From germline, CDR1 is SGHNT and CDR2 YYREEE (reference sequence). The CDR3 reads CASSPAGISGNTIYF. The CDR3 nucleotides read TGTGCCAGCAGCCCCGCAGGTATCTCTGGAAACACCATATATTTT.

The chain combines TRBV28 with TRBJ1-4, with 7 positions matching TRBD1. Looked up from germline, CDR1 is MDHEN and CDR2 is SYDVKM. Germline trimming cut 2 bases from V and 9 bases from J; bases unmatched to any gene: 6. CDR3 length: 14 residues. The DNA for the CDR3 is TGTGCCAGCAGTTTAGGGACAGTCGATCAAAAACTGTTTTTT. As protein: CASSLGTVDQKLFF.

This clone was seen a handful of times. The chain carries TRBV6-4 and TRBJ2-1; 11 bases are a match to TRBD2. Germline V gives CDR1 MRHNA, CDR2 SNTAGT. V gave up 0 bases and J gave up 6 bases; unmatched junction bases: 1. CDR3 size: 15 residues. CDR3: CASSDSSGGANEQFF. The CDR3 DNA reads as TGTGCCAGCAGTGACTCTAGCGGGGGGGCCAATGAGCAGTTCTTC.

V is TRBV5-1 and J is TRBJ1-4; no definite D call. V lost 5 bases and J lost 5, with 10 bases in between. Germline CDR1 and CDR2: SGHRS and YFSETQ. The CDR3 totals 13 residues. The CDR3 region has the DNA TGCGCCAGCAGTGCTCGGGGAAATGAAAAACTGTTTTTT. It translates to CASSARGNEKLFF.

This chain joins TRBV7-2 and TRBJ1-2, with 8 bases that match TRBD1. V gave up 5 bases and J gave up 4 bases; unmatched junction bases: 9. CDR3 size: 15 residues. Looked up from germline, CDR1 is SGHTA and CDR2 is FQGNSA. The DNA for the CDR3 is TGTGCCAGCAGCCCGAACCTCGGACAGGGCTATGGCTACACCTTC. This sequence encodes CASSPNLGQGYGYTF.

V gene TRBV2 combines with J gene TRBJ1-2; 7 positions match TRBD1. Trimming at V came to 3 bases and at J to 2 bases, leaving 15 bases not matched to a gene. In germline, CDR1 is SNHLY, CDR2 FYNNEI. The CDR3 is made up of 18 amino acids. The CDR3 region has the DNA TGTGCCAGCAGTGATGAGGGGGCCAATCGACGAACAAACTATGGCTACACCTTC. This translates into CASSDEGANRRTNYGYTF.

The genes are TRBV29-1 and TRBJ2-3, with TRBD2 matching over 8 bases. Germline CDR1 SQVTM, CDR2 ANQGSEA. The CDR3 extends over 15 amino acids. V lost 1 base and J lost 4; bases outside the gene matches: 7. CDR3 loop: CSVEGVAGPPDTQYF. Here the CDR3 DNA reads TGCAGCGTTGAAGGGGTAGCGGGGCCCCCAGATACGCAGTATTTT.

V gene TRBV7-2 combines with J gene TRBJ1-2; unclear D gene. CDR1 is SGHTA and CDR2 is FQGNSA in the germline V gene. The CDR3 extends over 13 amino acids. Trimming took off 4 bases at V and 4 bases at J, with 10 bases between the two ends. This CDR3 is CASSSNVFYGYTF. CDR3 DNA sequence: TGTGCCAGCAGCTCTAACGTCTTCTATGGCTACACCTTC.

J is TRBJ2-7 and V is TRBV15, with D perhaps matching TRBD2 (6 bases). V lost 2 bases, J lost 5 bases, and 19 bases lay in between. The CDR3 covers 16 residues. Germline V CDR1 and CDR2: LNHNV, YYDKDF (reference sequence). The CDR3 loop reads CATSRLAGTPGNEQYF. CDR3 nucleotide sequence: TGTGCCACCAGCAGACTCGCCGGGACTCCAGGCAACGAGCAGTACTTC.

The CDR3 reads CAWTLDISYEQYF. CDR3 nucleotide sequence: TGTGCCTGGACTTTGGACATTTCCTACGAGCAGTACTTC. V and J are TRBV30 and TRBJ2-7, with TRBD1 as a possible D gene (5 bases). Germline V lookup: CDR1 GTSNPN, CDR2 SVGIG (reference sequence). The CDR3 runs to 13 residues. V dropped 4 bases and J dropped 1 base, with 11 bases sitting between them.

The chain employs TRBV18 and TRBJ1-2, with TRBD1 matching 10 bases. This CDR3 spans 16 amino acids. Germline V gene lookup returns CDR1 KGHSH and CDR2 LQKENI. The V gene end was trimmed by 4 bases and the J gene end by 3 bases; junction bases not matched to a gene: 8. DNA for the CDR3: TGTGCCAGCTCACGCCTAACCGGGACAGGGGACTATGGCTACACCTTC. Protein product: CASSRLTGTGDYGYTF.

The rearrangement joins TRBV29-1 to TRBJ1-1; tentative D call: TRBD1 (6 bases). The CDR3 contains 14 residues. Trimming removed 4 bases at V and 1 base at J, with 13 bases between. Germline assignment: CDR1 SQVTM and CDR2 ANQGSEA. CDR3 residues: CSVARTVRNTEAFF. The CDR3 DNA follows: TGCAGCGTTGCACGGACAGTTAGGAACACTGAAGCTTTCTTT.

The genes are TRBV6-4 and TRBJ2-3; 10 bases fit TRBD1. V lost 0 bases, J lost 6 bases, and 6 bases stayed unmatched. This CDR3 region has 16 residues. CDR1 and CDR2 from the germline V gene are MRHNA and SNTAGT. As DNA, the CDR3 is TGTGCCAGCAGTGACTCAGGGGGACAGGGGAAGGATACGCAGTATTTT. Its translation is CASSDSGGQGKDTQYF.

The chain combines TRBV7-2 with TRBJ2-5, with D possibly being TRBD1 (6 bases). Trimming shortened V by 5 bases and J by 5 bases, and 24 bases separated the two germline ends. This CDR3 is built from 17 residues. The germline V gene encodes CDR1 SGHTA and CDR2 FQGNSA. CDR3 DNA sequence: TGTGCCAGCAGCGGGGGCCGAGCGGTACGATACGGGGAGACCCAGTACTTC. It specifies CASSGGRAVRYGETQYF.

The CDR3 sequence is CSVKKGGARGNEQFF. The DNA for the CDR3 is TGCAGCGTTAAGAAGGGGGGGGCCCGGGGCAATGAGCAGTTCTTC. The chain is built from TRBV29-1 and TRBJ2-1; D is perhaps TRBD2 (7 bases). Trimming took off 5 bases at V and 6 bases at J, with 20 bases between the two ends. The CDR3 is 15 residues long. CDR1 and CDR2 from the germline V gene are SQVTM and ANQGSEA.

This clone was counted between two and nine times. The chain couples TRBV29-1 to TRBJ2-5; 7 bases are shared with TRBD1. V lost 2 bases to trimming and J lost 5 bases; unmatched junction nucleotides: 5. From germline, CDR1 is SQVTM and CDR2 ANQGSEA. CDR3 size: 13 residues. The CDR3 region is CSVEKQGMETQYF. The CDR3 nucleotides are TGCAGCGTTGAAAAACAGGGGATGGAGACCCAGTACTTC. The full variable domain, with the rest looked up from reference TRBV29-1 and TRBJ2-5, is SAVISQKPSRDICQRGTSLTIQCQVDSQVTMMFWYRQQPGQSLTLIATANQGSEATYESGFVIDKFPISRPNLTFSTLTVSNMSPEDSSIYLCSVEKQGMETQYFGPGTRLLVL.

The CDR3 DNA follows: TGTGCCAGCAGTGAATTGGGGACAGCCCATGGCTACACCTTC. Translation: CASSELGTAHGYTF. The V call is TRBV6-1, the J call TRBJ1-2, with 7 positions matching TRBD1. This CDR3 is 14 amino acids long. The germline CDR1 and CDR2 sequences are MNHNS and SASEGT. Trimming removed 2 bases from V and 6 bases from J; junction bases left unmatched: 6.

The V gene is TRBV18, the J gene TRBJ2-1, with 8 positions matching TRBD1. Trimming removed 4 bases from V and 0 bases from J; junction bases left unmatched: 5. The CDR3 has 16 amino acids. The germline V gene encodes CDR1 KGHSH and CDR2 LQKENI. In DNA form, the CDR3 reads TGTGCCAGCTCACTGGGACAGGTGAGCTCCTACAATGAGCAGTTCTTC. Translation gives CASSLGQVSSYNEQFF.

This chain uses TRBV30 with TRBJ1-5, with 8 bases matching TRBD1. The V gene end was trimmed by 4 bases and the J gene end by 2 bases; junction bases not matched to a gene: 4. CDR3 size: 14 residues. Germline V gene lookup returns CDR1 GTSNPN and CDR2 SVGIG (reference sequence). CDR3 in DNA: TGTGCCTGGATAAACAGGGGGTGCAATCAGCCCCAGCATTTT. Translating it yields CAWINRGCNQPQHF. The full variable domain, rest sourced from reference TRBV30 and TRBJ1-5, is SQTIHQWPATLVQPVGSPLSLECTVEGTSNPNLYWYRQAAGRGLQLLFYSVGIGQISSEVPQNLSASRPQDRQFILSSKKLLLSDSGFYLCAWINRGCNQPQHFGDGTRLSIL.

The J gene is TRBJ1-4, the V gene TRBV5-6, with 7 bases aligning to TRBD1. CDR3 size: 16 residues. Germline V CDR1 and CDR2: SGHDT, YYEEEE. With V trimmed by 3 bases and J by 6 bases, 11 bases remained unmatched. The CDR3 spells CASSSTGRVEDEKLFF. The CDR3 bases are TGTGCCAGCAGCTCGACAGGGAGAGTTGAGGATGAAAAACTGTTTTTT.

V usage is TRBV6-4 and J usage is TRBJ1-2, with 10 bases lining up with TRBD1. From germline, CDR1 is MRHNA and CDR2 SNTAGT. The trim removed 5 bases at V and 1 base at J, leaving 1 base unmatched. The CDR3 runs 14 residues. The CDR3 nucleotides are TGTGCCAGCAGTAGGGACAGGGGTAACTATGGCTACACCTTC. Residues: CASSRDRGNYGYTF.

V and J are TRBV9 and TRBJ2-1, with 8 bases that match TRBD1. Germline assignment: CDR1 SGDLS and CDR2 YYNGEE. The CDR3 totals 14 residues. The junction had 3 bases not matched to a gene; V was cut back by 2 bases and J by 5 bases. The CDR3 DNA follows: TGTGCCAGCAGCGTCGGGGACAGGAACAATGAGCAGTTCTTC. As protein: CASSVGDRNNEQFF. The full variable domain, completed using reference TRBV9 and TRBJ2-1, is DSGVTQTPKHLITATGQRVTLRCSPRSGDLSVYWYQQSLDQGLQFLIQYYNGEERAKGNILERFSAQQFPDLHSELNLSSLELGDSALYFCASSVGDRNNEQFFGPGTRLTVL.

CDR3 nucleotide sequence: TGTGCCAGCAGTCCAGGGGGACTAGCGGGAGCGGACGAGCAGTACTTC. It specifies CASSPGGLAGADEQYF. This rearrangement joins TRBV28 to TRBJ2-7, with TRBD2 identical over 14 bases. The length of the CDR3 is 16 residues. Germline assignment: CDR1 MDHEN and CDR2 SYDVKM. V gave up 5 bases and J gave up 5 bases; unmatched junction bases: 8.